Listed here is a single T cell receptor (beta chain). This clone was recorded only once. There is no known antigen for this receptor. The input lacks base qualities; no much larger clone sits a single base away. TCR beta libraries were generated from genomic DNA with the immunoSEQ kit, following the manufacturer's recommendations. For library preparation, a first multiplex PCR was performed with proprietary primers, followed by a second PCR in which unique barcodes were added, and bead cleanups were performed after each round. A positive control reaction and a negative control reaction, both provided in the kit, were run with every batch of samples. The final libraries were assessed on an Agilent 4200 TapeStation D1000 ScreenTape, pooled by volume, and quantified by qPCR. Sequencing was performed on an Illumina NextSeq500 using a MidOutput 150-cycle cartridge, with 156 Read1 cycles, 15 Index1 cycles, and the kit custom primers. The pooled library was loaded at approximately 0.98 pM with about 20% PhiX control spiked in. The study's own analysis went as follows. Vendor-processed data were analyzed in R, with a clonotype defined as all T cells sharing the same CDR3 nucleotide sequence. In the clone abundance analyses, frequencies were normalized to the 10,000 most abundant clones in each sample. Public T cell clones, which averaged fewer than five per sample, were excluded before analysis. Tumor-enriched and baseline blood-enriched clonotypes were defined by at least a 32-fold difference in abundance between compartments. Clonotypes expanded or contracted between blood time points were identified with a beta-binomial differential abundance model. The Baroni-Urbani and Buser coefficient was used to measure tumor-blood repertoire similarity, and groups were compared with two-tailed Wilcoxon tests in R. The immuneACCESS repertoire file appears here via TCRdb, limited to in-frame rearrangements. These files lack a portion of the clones; in checked studies, under half of the deficit traces to unresolved V genes, and the cause of the others is not known. The V and J calls and clone size were taken over from that table, and D and trimming were inferred from the DNA. This sample holds 100,000 to 150,000 clones; about four fifths were observed only once. The top ten hold roughly 5.9% of the sample.

This specimen comes from a study of radiation and T cells in renal cell carcinoma (dated by TCRdb to 2019 to 2021). General notes on the study: The samples were obtained from a clinical trial, where primary renal cell carcinomas were treated with 15 Gy stereotactic body radiation therapy and then removed by nephrectomy 4 weeks afterward. In total, around 53 samples, comprising around 25 tumors and around 27 peripheral blood samples, were subjected to TCR beta sequencing. A total of 4,016,671 unique CDR3 nucleotide sequences, encoding 2.5 million to 3 million unique CDR3 amino acid sequences, were found across all 55 or so samples.

Paper-wide results and their limitations: No pretreatment tumor biopsies were available, so the baseline intratumoral presence of clonotypes could not be determined. In blood, the top tumor clonotypes increased between baseline and 2 weeks post-radiation and then shrank by 4 weeks, which suggests that tumor-resident clones expanded only transiently. The single-armed trial design could not address effects of radiation dose or scheduling on the TCR repertoire. Changes in the blood repertoire were not tracked past 4 weeks after treatment.

What this sample's time point label stands for: blood 2 weeks post-SBRT. The treatment or condition label corresponds to: 15 Gy SBRT to primary tumor, nephrectomy 4 weeks later. Serial peripheral blood from radiation-treated patients was sampled at baseline, 2 weeks and 4 weeks after SBRT to track tumor-enriched clonotypes. All patients had renal cell carcinoma with clear cell pathology. Genomic DNA for TCR sequencing was prepared using the QIAamp DNA Blood Mini Kit (Qiagen). Only samples passing all quality control checks were included in the analyses. From a lookup of the germline V gene, CDR1 and CDR2 are WSHSY and SAAADI. CDR3 length: 16 amino acids, cysteine to phenylalanine. Only the CDR3 part of the read is kept: 48 bases, read in frame from the first base. V lost 8 bases and J lost 4 bases; the stretch between them is 20 bases long.

The sample consisted of blood, taken from a patient whose treatment included radiotherapy and nephrectomy. This receptor was obtained from a man in his fifties or sixties with renal cell carcinoma. The chain employs TRBV10-2 and TRBJ2-2; perhaps TRBD2 is the D gene, with 6 bases matching. The encoded CDR3 is CASGLPGLGGTGELFF. The bases read TGCGCCAGCGGCCTGCCAGGGTTGGGAGGCACCGGGGAGCTGTTTTTT.